Listed below are T cell receptor beta chains from one sample, sequenced in a study of blood T cell repertoires in COVID-19. The method was immunoSEQ multiplex PCR; TCRdb's version includes in-frame clones alone and lacks a portion of them. Here the sample spans about 170,000 clones, 65% to 85% being singletons. The sample was peripheral blood. Every receptor here comes from an elderly woman with active or convalescent COVID-19. The conserved cysteine and the conserved F or W are not part of the CDR3 here.

TRBJ2-7	TRBV25-1	10	AIRTSGNEQY
TRBJ1-1	TRBV19	12	ASSIWGFSTEAF
TRBJ2-1	TRBV7-9	11	ASSFLAYNEQF
TRBJ1-1	TRBV18	11	ASSLKGDTEAF
TRBJ2-7	TRBV4-3	14	ASSQDRTSGTNEQY
TRBJ1-5	TRBV13	10	ASSTGDQPQH
TRBJ1-1	TRBV7-9	14	ASSLDPGGGNTEAF
TRBJ1-1	TRBV12-3/TRBV12-4	11	ASSHGANTEAF
TRBJ1-1	TRBV29-1	10	ASRAGGTEAF
TRBJ1-1	TRBV18	15	ASSPSGETIPNTEAF
TRBJ1-4	TRBV30	12	AWKSGTGGEKLF
TRBJ1-2	TRBV11-2	13	ASSSTGGPVYGYT
TRBJ1-4	TRBV10-2	11	ASSIGQEEKLF
TRBJ1-1	TRBV5-5	12	ASSRTGGPLGAF
TRBJ2-7	TRBV19	12	ASRGTGYPYEQY
TRBJ2-3	TRBV2	12	ASKLRQEEDTQY
TRBJ2-3	TRBV2	13	ASNRGAPGTDTQY
TRBJ2-7	TRBV12-3/TRBV12-4	10	ASSGQVYEQY
TRBJ1-1	TRBV3-1/TRBV3-2	13	ASRLTDRGNTEAF
TRBJ1-1	TRBV19	11	ASSMGRSTEAF
TRBJ1-5	TRBV4-1	11	ASSQVVYQPQH
TRBJ2-5	TRBV4-3	13	ASSVGLAGLETQY
TRBJ1-5	TRBV19	12	ASSNGVGNQPQH
TRBJ2-7	TRBV7-8	11	ASRGTGGNEQY
TRBJ2-7	TRBV19	12	ASRRDRGTYEQY
TRBJ2-2	TRBV4-3	14	ASSQPGTLNTGELF
TRBJ1-5	TRBV19	13	ASRRDSDSNQPQH
TRBJ2-7	TRBV18	13	ASSPGQGATYEQY
TRBJ2-7	TRBV6-6	13	ASSSSGGATYEQY
TRBJ2-5	TRBV6-5	12	ASSYSRVEETQY
TRBJ1-2	TRBV6-6	12	ASRGTESSYGYT
TRBJ2-7	TRBV6-6	12	ASSYYGDSYEQY
TRBJ2-3	TRBV10-3	14	AISERGGGSTDTQY
TRBJ1-5	TRBV29-1	10	SVGQGGQPQH
TRBJ2-2	TRBV7-2	13	ASSLGGVDTGELF
TRBJ2-3	TRBV6-5	14	ASSSTQGPFTDTQY
TRBJ1-1	TRBV19	12	ASSIGQGGTEAF
TRBJ2-7	TRBV28	10	ASQKGNYEQY
TRBJ1-2	TRBV5-1	12	ASSSGQGAYGYT
TRBJ1-6	TRBV5-1	13	ASSSGTGSYSPLH
TRBJ2-7	TRBV18	15	ASSPLLQGQSSYEQY
TRBJ2-7	TRBV4-3	13	ASSQDRQGGYEQY
TRBJ2-7	TRBV30	10	AWEQGGDEQY
TRBJ1-4	TRBV30	12	AWRIWEEDEKLF
TRBJ2-6	TRBV18	13	ASSPIGAGANVLT
TRBJ2-7	TRBV27	12	ASRRTGFEYEQY
TRBJ2-1	TRBV7-9	13	ASSLAGSQGDEQF